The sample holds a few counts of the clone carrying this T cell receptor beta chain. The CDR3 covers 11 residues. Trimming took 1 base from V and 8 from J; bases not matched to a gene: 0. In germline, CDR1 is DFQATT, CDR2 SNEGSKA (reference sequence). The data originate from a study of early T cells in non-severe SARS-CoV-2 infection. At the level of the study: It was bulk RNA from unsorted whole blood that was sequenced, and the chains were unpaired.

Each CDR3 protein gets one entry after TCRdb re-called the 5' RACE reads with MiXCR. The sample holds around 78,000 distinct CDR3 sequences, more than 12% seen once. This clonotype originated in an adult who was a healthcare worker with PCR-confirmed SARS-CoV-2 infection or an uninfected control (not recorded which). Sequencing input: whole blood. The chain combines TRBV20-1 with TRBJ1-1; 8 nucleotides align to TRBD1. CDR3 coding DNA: TGCAGTGCTAGAGGGGACAGGGAAGCTTTCTTT. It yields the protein CSARGDREAFF.